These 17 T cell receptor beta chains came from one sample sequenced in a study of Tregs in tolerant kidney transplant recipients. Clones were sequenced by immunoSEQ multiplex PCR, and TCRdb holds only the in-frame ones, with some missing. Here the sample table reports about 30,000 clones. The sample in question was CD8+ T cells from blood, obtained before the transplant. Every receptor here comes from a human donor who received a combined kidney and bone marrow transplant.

Incomplete CDR3 DNA: TGTGCCAGCAGCTTATACGACAGAACTAATGGC. It translates to CASSLYDRTNG. The full CDR3 protein reads CASSLYDRTNGYTF. This chain uses TRBV7-9 with TRBJ1-2; a weak D match, TRBD1 (5 bases). Read data end 3 residues before the CDR3 end; the end is taken from the germline J gene. The germline V and J ends were trimmed by 2 bases and 6 bases, with 13 bases remaining between them. The CDR3 runs to 14 residues. Germline CDR1 reads SEHNR; CDR2 reads FQNEAQ (reference sequence).

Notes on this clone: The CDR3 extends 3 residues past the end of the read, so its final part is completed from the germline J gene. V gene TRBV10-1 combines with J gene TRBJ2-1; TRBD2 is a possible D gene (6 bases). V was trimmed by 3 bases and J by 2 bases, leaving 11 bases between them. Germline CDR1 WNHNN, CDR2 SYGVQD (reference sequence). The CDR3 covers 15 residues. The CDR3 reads CASSEKDYPYNEQFF. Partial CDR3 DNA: TGCGCCAGCAGTGAAAAGGACTACCCCTACAATGAG.

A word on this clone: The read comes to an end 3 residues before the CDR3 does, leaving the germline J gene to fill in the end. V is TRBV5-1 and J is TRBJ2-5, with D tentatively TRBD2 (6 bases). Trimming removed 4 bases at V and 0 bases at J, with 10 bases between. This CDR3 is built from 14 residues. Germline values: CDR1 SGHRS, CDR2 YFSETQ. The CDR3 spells CASSLRLDQETQYF. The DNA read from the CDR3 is TGCGCCAGCAGCCTCAGACTAGACCAAGAGACC.

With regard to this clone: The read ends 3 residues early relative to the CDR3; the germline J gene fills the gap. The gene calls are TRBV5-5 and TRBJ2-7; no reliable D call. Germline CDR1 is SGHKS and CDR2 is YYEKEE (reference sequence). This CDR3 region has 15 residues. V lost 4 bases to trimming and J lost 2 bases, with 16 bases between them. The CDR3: CASSPTPDTTYEQYF. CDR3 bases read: TGTGCCAGCAGCCCCACCCCCGACACCACCTACGAG.

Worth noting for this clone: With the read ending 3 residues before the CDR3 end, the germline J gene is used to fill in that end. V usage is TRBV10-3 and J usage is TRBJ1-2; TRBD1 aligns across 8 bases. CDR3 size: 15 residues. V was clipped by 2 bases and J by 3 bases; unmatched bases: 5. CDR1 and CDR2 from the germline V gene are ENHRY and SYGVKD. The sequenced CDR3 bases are TGTGCCATCAGTGAGATCAGGGGGCGTGACTATGGC. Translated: CAISEIRGRDYG. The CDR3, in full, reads CAISEIRGRDYGYTF.

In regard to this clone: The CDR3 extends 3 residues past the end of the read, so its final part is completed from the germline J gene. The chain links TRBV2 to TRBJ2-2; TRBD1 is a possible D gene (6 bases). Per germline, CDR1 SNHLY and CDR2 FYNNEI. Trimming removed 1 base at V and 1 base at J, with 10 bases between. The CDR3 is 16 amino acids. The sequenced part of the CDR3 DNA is TGTGCCAGCAGTGAAGGACCAGGGGTGAACACCGGGGAG. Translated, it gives CASSEGPGVNTGE. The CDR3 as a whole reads CASSEGPGVNTGELFF.

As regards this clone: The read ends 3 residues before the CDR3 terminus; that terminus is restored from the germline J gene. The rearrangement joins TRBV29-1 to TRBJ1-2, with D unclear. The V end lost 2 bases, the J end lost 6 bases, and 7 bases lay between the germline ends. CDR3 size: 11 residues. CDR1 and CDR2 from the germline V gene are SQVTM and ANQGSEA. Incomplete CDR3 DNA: TGCAGCGTTGAAAACATGAATGGC. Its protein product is CSVENMNG. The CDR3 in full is CSVENMNGYTF. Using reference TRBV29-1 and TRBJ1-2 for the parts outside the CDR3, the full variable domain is SAVISQKPSRDICQRGTSLTIQCQVDSQVTMMFWYRQQPGQSLTLIATANQGSEATYESGFVIDKFPISRPNLTFSTLTVSNMSPEDSSIYLCSVENMNGYTFGSGTRLTVV.

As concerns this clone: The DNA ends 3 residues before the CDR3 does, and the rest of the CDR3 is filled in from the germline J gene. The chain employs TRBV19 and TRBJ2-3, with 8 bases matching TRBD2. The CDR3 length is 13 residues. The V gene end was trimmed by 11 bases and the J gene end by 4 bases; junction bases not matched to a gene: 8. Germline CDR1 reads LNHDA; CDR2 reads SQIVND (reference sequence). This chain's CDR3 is CASGGGRADTQYF. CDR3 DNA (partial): TGTGCCTCAGGCGGGGGGCGGGCAGATACG.

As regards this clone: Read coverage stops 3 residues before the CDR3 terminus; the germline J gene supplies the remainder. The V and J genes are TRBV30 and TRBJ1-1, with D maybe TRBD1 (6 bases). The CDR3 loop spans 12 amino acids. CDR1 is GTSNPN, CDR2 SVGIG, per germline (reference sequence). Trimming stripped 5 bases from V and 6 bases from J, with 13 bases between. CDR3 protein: CAWVRGGPEAFF. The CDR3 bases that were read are TGTGCCTGGGTCCGGGGGGGGCCTGAA.

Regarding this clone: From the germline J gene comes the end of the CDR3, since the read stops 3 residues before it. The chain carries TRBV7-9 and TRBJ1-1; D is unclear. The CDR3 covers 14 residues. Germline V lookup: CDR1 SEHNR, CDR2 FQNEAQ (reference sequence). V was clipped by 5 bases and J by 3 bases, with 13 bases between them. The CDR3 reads CASSPITADTEAFF. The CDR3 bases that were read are TGTGCCAGCAGCCCGATTACAGCAGACACTGAA.

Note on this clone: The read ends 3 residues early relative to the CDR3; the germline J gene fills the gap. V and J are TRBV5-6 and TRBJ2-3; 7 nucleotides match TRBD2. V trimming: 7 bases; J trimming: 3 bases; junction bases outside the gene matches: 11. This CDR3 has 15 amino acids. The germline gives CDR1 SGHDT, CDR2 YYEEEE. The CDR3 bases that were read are TGTGCCAGCCGAAGGACTAGAATACGGACAGATACG. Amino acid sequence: CASRRTRIRTDT. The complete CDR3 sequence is CASRRTRIRTDTQYF. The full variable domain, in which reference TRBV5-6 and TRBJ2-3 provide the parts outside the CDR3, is DAGVTQSPTHLIKTRGQQVTLRCSPKSGHDTVSWYQQALGQGPQFIFQYYEEEERQRGNFPDRFSGHQFPNYSSELNVNALLLGDSALYLCASRRTRIRTDTQYFGPGTRLTVL.

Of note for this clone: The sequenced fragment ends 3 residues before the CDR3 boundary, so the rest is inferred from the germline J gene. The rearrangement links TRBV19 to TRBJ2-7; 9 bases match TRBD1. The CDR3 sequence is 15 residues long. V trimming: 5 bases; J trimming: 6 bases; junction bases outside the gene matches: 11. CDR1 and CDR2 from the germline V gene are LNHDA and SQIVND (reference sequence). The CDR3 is CASSPPGTGMGEQYF. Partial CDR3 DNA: TGTGCCAGTAGTCCCCCGGGGACAGGGATGGGCGAG.

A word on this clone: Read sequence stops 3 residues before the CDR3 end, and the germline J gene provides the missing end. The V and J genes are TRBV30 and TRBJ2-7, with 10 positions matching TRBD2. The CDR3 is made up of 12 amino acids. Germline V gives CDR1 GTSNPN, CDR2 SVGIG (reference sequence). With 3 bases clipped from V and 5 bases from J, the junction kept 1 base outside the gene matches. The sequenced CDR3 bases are TGTGCCTGGAGCCTAGCGGGAGACGAG. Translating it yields CAWSLAGDE. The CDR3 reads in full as CAWSLAGDEQYF.

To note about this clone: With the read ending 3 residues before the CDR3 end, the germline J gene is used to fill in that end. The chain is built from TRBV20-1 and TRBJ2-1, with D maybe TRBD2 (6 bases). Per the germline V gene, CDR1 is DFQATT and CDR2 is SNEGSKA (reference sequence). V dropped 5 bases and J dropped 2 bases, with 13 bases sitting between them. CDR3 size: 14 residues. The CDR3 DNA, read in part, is TGCAGTGCTCCCCGGGACTCTCCCTACAATGAG. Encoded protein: CSAPRDSPYNE. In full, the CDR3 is CSAPRDSPYNEQFF.

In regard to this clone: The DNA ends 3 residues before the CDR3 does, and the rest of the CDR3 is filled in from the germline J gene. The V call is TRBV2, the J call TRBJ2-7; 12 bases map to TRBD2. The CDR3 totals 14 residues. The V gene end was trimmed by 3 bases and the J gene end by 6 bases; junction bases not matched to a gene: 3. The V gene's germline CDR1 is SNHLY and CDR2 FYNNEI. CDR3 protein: CASSDGLAGSEQYF. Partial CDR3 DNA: TGTGCCAGCAGTGATGGACTAGCGGGAAGCGAG.

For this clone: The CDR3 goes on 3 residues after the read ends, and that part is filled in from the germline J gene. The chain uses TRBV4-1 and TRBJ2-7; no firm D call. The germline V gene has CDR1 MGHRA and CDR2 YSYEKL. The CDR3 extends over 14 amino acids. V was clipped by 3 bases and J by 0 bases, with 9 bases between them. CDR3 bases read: TGCGCCAGCAGCCATCCAGAAAGCTCCTACGAG. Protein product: CASSHPESSYE. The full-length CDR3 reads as CASSHPESSYEQYF.

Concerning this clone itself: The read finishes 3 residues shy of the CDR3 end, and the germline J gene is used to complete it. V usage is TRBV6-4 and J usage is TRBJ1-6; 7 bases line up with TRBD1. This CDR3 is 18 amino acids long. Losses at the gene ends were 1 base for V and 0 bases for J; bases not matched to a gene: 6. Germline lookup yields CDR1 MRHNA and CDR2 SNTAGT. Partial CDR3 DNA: TGTGCCAGCAGTGACTTCGGTGGGGACAGCTCCTATAATTCACCC. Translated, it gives CASSDFGGDSSYNSP. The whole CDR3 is CASSDFGGDSSYNSPLHF.